The 22 T cell receptor beta chains in this list originate from one sample, sequenced in a study of T cell responses to AZD1222 COVID-19 vaccine. Repertoires were generated with immunoSEQ multiplex PCR, while TCRdb's copy carries only in-frame clones and drops some. The repertoire has 110,000 to 150,000 clones, 85% to 95% of them found once; the top ten carry around 0.9%. Specimen: peripheral blood, collected on day 0 of MenACWY control vaccination. Receptor source: an adult in good health.

This chain joins TRBV5-1 and TRBJ2-1; D is unclear. The CDR3 length is 15 residues. The ends were cut back, 4 bases at V and 0 bases at J, with 11 bases in the middle. CDR1 and CDR2 (germline): SGHRS, YFSETQ. The DNA for the CDR3 is TGCGCCAGCAGCCTTGATTGGAGCTCCTACAATGAGCAGTTCTTC. Encoded protein: CASSLDWSSYNEQFF.

V usage is TRBV9 and J usage is TRBJ1-1; D call uncertain. Germline V gives CDR1 SGDLS, CDR2 YYNGEE. This CDR3 has 15 residues. V lost 4 bases to trimming and J lost 1 base, with 14 bases between them. The CDR3 DNA is TGTGCCAGCAGCCCCATGGCAACATCGAACACTGAAGCTTTCTTT. Protein: CASSPMATSNTEAFF.

This clone was seen more than once but under ten times. This chain uses TRBV4-1 with TRBJ1-1, with D hard to call. The germline V gene has CDR1 MGHRA and CDR2 YSYEKL. The CDR3 contains 14 residues. Trimming removed 0 bases at V and 7 bases at J, with 12 bases between. Here the CDR3 reads CASSQDDWTYEAFF. The CDR3 DNA reads as TGCGCCAGCAGCCAAGACGATTGGACTTATGAAGCTTTCTTT.

Regarding this clone: This same CDR3 is encoded by further DNA sequences in the sample. The CDR3 DNA reads as TGTGCCAGCAGCTTGGACGGCAACTATGGCTACACCTTC. As protein: CASSLDGNYGYTF. The V call is TRBV5-4, the J call TRBJ1-2; D is undetermined. V was cut by 0 bases and J by 2 bases, with 5 bases left in between. The CDR3 totals 13 residues. CDR1 is SGHNT, CDR2 YYREEE, per germline (reference sequence).

The rearrangement joins TRBV2 to TRBJ1-2; no clear D. The germline V gene has CDR1 SNHLY and CDR2 FYNNEI. Trimming took off 6 bases at V and 2 bases at J, with 7 bases between the two ends. CDR3 size: 12 residues. Written as DNA, the CDR3 is TGTGCCAGCAGGGATCCCAACTATGGCTACACCTTC. Residues: CASRDPNYGYTF.

The chain employs TRBV5-4 and TRBJ1-1; D perhaps matches TRBD1 (5 bases). There are 16 residues in the CDR3. V lost 3 bases and J lost 1, with 16 bases in between. Per the germline V gene, CDR1 is SGHNT and CDR2 is YYREEE (reference sequence). Written as DNA, the CDR3 is TGTGCCAGCAGCTCCGAGCCGGGACGGCAGAACACTGAAGCTTTCTTT. Translation gives CASSSEPGRQNTEAFF.

The rearrangement uses TRBV24-1 and TRBJ2-7, with D maybe TRBD1 (5 bases). CDR1 is KGHDR, CDR2 SFDVKD, per germline. The CDR3 has 14 residues. V lost 4 bases to trimming and J lost 2 bases, with 11 bases between them. In DNA form, the CDR3 reads TGTGCCACCAGTGACCCTCACAGGACCTACGAGCAGTACTTC. This translates into CATSDPHRTYEQYF.

The gene calls are TRBV25-1 and TRBJ2-5; 7 bases are shared with TRBD2. V lost 6 bases, J lost 2 bases, and 0 bases stayed unmatched. CDR1 MGHDK and CDR2 SYGVNS come from the germline V gene. The CDR3 consists of 12 residues. CDR3 in amino acids: CASRREQETQYF. For the CDR3, the DNA is TGTGCCAGCAGGCGGGAGCAAGAGACCCAGTACTTC.

The chain links TRBV7-2 to TRBJ2-1; TRBD2 is a possible D gene (6 bases). Germline assignment: CDR1 SGHTA and CDR2 FQGNSA. V lost 2 bases to trimming and J lost 7 bases, with 15 bases between them. The CDR3 covers 15 residues. The CDR3 loop is CASSLSPAGLNEQFF. The CDR3 region has the DNA TGTGCCAGCAGCTTATCCCCAGCGGGTCTTAATGAGCAGTTCTTC. The entire variable domain, with the rest obtained from reference TRBV7-2 and TRBJ2-1, is as follows: GAGVSQSPSNKVTEKGKDVELRCDPISGHTALYWYRQSLGQGLEFLIYFQGNSAPDKSGLPSDRFSAERTGGSVSTLTIQRTQQEDSAVYLCASSLSPAGLNEQFFGPGTRLTVL.

The count of this clone is one. This sequence joins TRBV5-6 and TRBJ1-3; possible D gene TRBD1, 5 bases. This CDR3 region has 16 residues. Germline CDR1 reads SGHDT; CDR2 reads YYEEEE. V lost 0 bases and J lost 3, with 13 bases in between. The CDR3 nucleotides read TGTGCCAGCAGCTTGGATCGGGGGAGAGATGGAAACACCATATATTTT. Protein: CASSLDRGRDGNTIYF.

The gene calls are TRBV12-3 or TRBV12-4 and TRBJ1-2; D is undetermined. V lost 10 bases to trimming and J lost 6 bases, with 12 bases between them. The CDR3 extends over 11 amino acids. CDR3: CATGQRDGYTF. The DNA of the CDR3 is TGTGCCACCGGGCAAAGAGATGGCTACACCTTC.

This rearrangement joins TRBV7-2 to TRBJ2-7, with D maybe TRBD1 (6 bases). Per germline, CDR1 SGHTA and CDR2 FQGNSA. This CDR3 has 14 amino acids. Trimming removed 3 bases from V and 2 bases from J, with 11 bases in between. The CDR3 DNA reads as TGTGCCAGCAGCTTTGGGGACACCACCTACGAGCAGTACTTC. Residues: CASSFGDTTYEQYF.

The chain combines TRBV4-1 with TRBJ1-4; D is undetermined. The CDR3 has 13 residues. V lost 1 base and J 8 bases, leaving 8 bases between the germline ends. The germline CDR1 and CDR2 sequences are MGHRA and YSYEKL. The CDR3 protein is CASSQVRGEKLFF. CDR3 in DNA: TGCGCCAGCAGCCAAGTTCGAGGAGAAAAACTGTTTTTT.

The chain has TRBV2 and TRBJ2-7; 12 nucleotides align to TRBD2. Germline lookup yields CDR1 SNHLY and CDR2 FYNNEI. This CDR3 is built from 15 residues. V lost 4 bases, J lost 2 bases, and 3 bases stayed unmatched. This CDR3 is CASSGRTSGTYEQYF. The CDR3 DNA reads TGTGCCAGCAGTGGGAGGACTAGCGGGACCTACGAGCAGTACTTC. The entire variable domain, with the rest obtained from reference TRBV2 and TRBJ2-7, is as follows: EPEVTQTPSHQVTQMGQEVILRCVPISNHLYFYWYRQILGQKVEFLVSFYNNEISEKSEIFDDQFSVERPDGSNFTLKIRSTKLEDSAMYFCASSGRTSGTYEQYFGPGTRLTVT.

The chain joins TRBV19 to TRBJ1-5; D remains unclear. Germline lookup yields CDR1 LNHDA and CDR2 SQIVND (reference sequence). This CDR3 spans 15 amino acids. Trimming removed 4 bases from V and 5 bases from J, with 15 bases in between. The CDR3 DNA sequence: TGTGCCAGTAGTACCACCCCCGCGGGCCATCAGCCCCAGCATTTT. Encoded protein: CASSTTPAGHQPQHF.

The chain uses TRBV5-6 and TRBJ2-7; no clear D gene. In germline, CDR1 is SGHDT, CDR2 YYEEEE. The V end was cut by 2 bases, the J end by 5 bases, with 8 bases between. The CDR3 sequence is 12 residues long. The CDR3 DNA is TGTGCCAGCAGCTTACTACTGCACGAGCAGTACTTC. This codes for CASSLLLHEQYF.

J is TRBJ1-1 and V is TRBV7-3; tentatively, D is TRBD1 (6 bases). Deletions cut 5 bases from V and 0 bases from J, with 13 bases between. The CDR3 totals 15 residues. The germline V gene has CDR1 SGHTA and CDR2 FQGTGA. This chain's CDR3 is CASSPSGGLNTEAFF. CDR3 in DNA: TGTGCCAGCAGCCCTTCCGGGGGGCTGAACACTGAAGCTTTCTTT.

V is TRBV6-2 or TRBV6-3 and J is TRBJ1-1; no definite D call. The CDR3 consists of 15 residues. Germline CDR1 MNHEY, CDR2 SVGEGT. V lost 2 bases to trimming and J lost 1 base, with 11 bases between them. The CDR3 DNA follows: TGTGCCAGCAGTTACCCCTCCGTACGGAACACTGAAGCTTTCTTT. It encodes CASSYPSVRNTEAFF.

The chain is built from TRBV3-1 (or the pseudogene TRBV3-2) and TRBJ1-2; TRBD1 is a possible D gene (6 bases). Germline loops: CDR1 LGHDT, CDR2 YNNKEL (reference sequence). Trimming took off 2 bases at V and 8 bases at J, with 12 bases between the two ends. The CDR3 has 13 residues. CDR3 sequence: CASSQRDTEGYTF. For the CDR3, the DNA is TGTGCCAGCAGCCAAAGGGACACTGAGGGCTACACCTTC.

The rearrangement joins TRBV20-1 to TRBJ1-5, with a weak D call TRBD1 (5 bases). The length of the CDR3 is 16 residues. Trimming removed 3 bases at V and 5 bases at J, with 20 bases between. Germline-derived CDR1 and CDR2 are DFQATT and SNEGSKA (reference sequence). CDR3 DNA sequence: TGCAGTGCTAGTCGGGACCTCAACTCGAGGGATCAGCCCCAGCATTTT. This gives the protein CSASRDLNSRDQPQHF.

The chain recombines TRBV6-2 or TRBV6-3 with TRBJ2-7; 8 nucleotides align to TRBD1. The length of the CDR3 is 14 residues. Trimming at V came to 5 bases and at J to 2 bases, leaving 5 bases not matched to a gene. Germline V CDR1 and CDR2: MNHEY, SVGEGT. The CDR3 protein is CASSRTGLAYEQYF. CDR3 coding DNA: TGTGCCAGCAGTCGGACAGGGCTCGCCTACGAGCAGTACTTC.

The chain joins TRBV9 to TRBJ2-7, with 8 bases fitting TRBD2. CDR1 is SGDLS, CDR2 YYNGEE, per germline. This CDR3 is 15 amino acids long. Trimming took 5 bases from V and 6 from J; bases not matched to a gene: 13. The CDR3: CASSPSGGSTFEQYF. The CDR3 nucleotides are TGTGCCAGCAGTCCAAGCGGGGGCTCTACTTTCGAGCAGTACTTC.